Listed below are T cell receptor beta chains from one sample, sequenced in a study of identical twins. TCRdb re-derived calls from the 5' RACE reads in MiXCR, one entry per CDR3 protein. The sample includes approximately 600,000 distinct CDR3 sequences, over 8.5% of them seen just once. The same data also went into a second study, on yellow fever vaccine responses in identical twins.

The sample taken for sequencing was PBMCs. These receptors all stem from a woman under 30 in good health. Both conserved end residues are trimmed from each CDR3. Fields, in order: J gene, V gene, CDR3 protein.

TRBJ2-1 TRBV7-8 ASSLIPNSYNEQF
TRBJ2-7 TRBV25-1 ASSFIRGRGQGQY
TRBJ2-1 TRBV6-1 ASSPHQVLGYEQF
TRBJ2-3 TRBV20-1 CARNGTQY
TRBJ2-7 TRBV9 ASSVGQELYEQY
TRBJ2-7 TRBV4-1 ASSQINSYEQY
TRBJ2-1 TRBV2 ASNLEKVTPNYNEQF
TRBJ2-3 TRBV7-6 ASSYQDRGTDTQY
TRBJ2-5 TRBV5-1 ASSVTGGQETQY
TRBJ2-7 TRBV7-2 ASSLGGSRVEQY
TRBJ2-3 TRBV4-3 ASSQERRATDTQY
TRBJ2-3 TRBV30 AWSLRVTDTQY
TRBJ2-5 TRBV20-1 SARAWQGQETQY
TRBJ2-7 TRBV29-1 SVDLAGIGYEQY
TRBJ2-7 TRBV11-2 ASSQRQGLSYEQY
TRBJ2-7 TRBV7-9 ASSPAGTNEQY
TRBJ2-3 TRBV12-3/TRBV12-4 ASSYKPGTGHTDTQY
TRBJ2-7 TRBV11-2 ASSLETGSYEQY
TRBJ1-1 TRBV20-1 SARQDRYTEAF
TRBJ2-5 TRBV7-8 ATDTGVGTQY
TRBJ1-2 TRBV28 ASSLQRVGGYT
TRBJ2-7 TRBV4-3 ASSQEGRESNYEQY
TRBJ2-3 TRBV4-2 ASSQGGSGGGTDTQY
TRBJ1-5 TRBV30 AWSVGRNNQPQH
TRBJ2-7 TRBV7-2 ASSTSSGIVEQY
TRBJ2-6 TRBV11-2 ASSLLLGPASGANVLT
TRBJ1-1 TRBV5-5 ASSLERRKSEAF
TRBJ1-2 TRBV20-1 SARNRVGNYGYT
TRBJ2-1 TRBV2 ASSRVGTGNNEQF
TRBJ2-7 TRBV5-5 ASSFGLVRGSYEQY
TRBJ2-7 TRBV4-1 ASSQDPGGSYEQY
TRBJ2-3 TRBV15 ATSREDRGADTQY
TRBJ1-3 TRBV28 ASSHQTLSGNTIY
TRBJ2-7 TRBV5-1 ASSWRDGGYEQY
TRBJ2-2 TRBV12-3/TRBV12-4 ASRTQQGATGELF
TRBJ2-5 TRBV6-1 ASGEGKDQETQY
TRBJ2-1 TRBV20-1 SASSGFEQF
TRBJ2-5 TRBV20-1 SAFGLAGREETQY
TRBJ2-7 TRBV11-2 ASSFTGGGSYEQY
TRBJ2-7 TRBV24-1 ATSGVEGTADYEQY
TRBJ2-7 TRBV11-2 ASNIGPEQY
TRBJ2-4 TRBV6-2/TRBV6-3 ASSYTGLAGGIQY
TRBJ1-1 TRBV15 ATSRATQRGTEAF
TRBJ1-6 TRBV5-1 ASSLEGGLGSPLH
TRBJ2-5 TRBV15 ATSRASGSGIETQY
TRBJ1-5 TRBV15 ATSRVGRATEPQH
TRBJ1-1 TRBV10-3 AISSRRVMNTEAF
TRBJ2-1 TRBV3-1 ALCASGGGPSSYNEQF
TRBJ2-7 TRBV18 ASSPQDNPYEQY
TRBJ2-3 TRBV5-1 ASKREVWDTQY
TRBJ2-7 TRBV30 AWSLMGGPYEQY
TRBJ2-7 TRBV6-5 ASRARYEQY
TRBJ2-7 TRBV12-3/TRBV12-4 ASSLRTSGIIYEQY
TRBJ2-7 TRBV20-1 SADLAGVRGQY
TRBJ2-3 TRBV6-2/TRBV6-3 ASSLRDAGADTQY
TRBJ2-1 TRBV20-1 SARISAGGQGSYNEQF
TRBJ2-2 TRBV29-1 SVVFWGTGELF
TRBJ2-7 TRBV6-1 ASSTRTSDYEQY
TRBJ2-2 TRBV15 ATAGDGEFGELF
TRBJ2-1 TRBV3-1 ASSSQPRGEGRSYNEQF